Listed here is a single TCR beta chain. This record comes from a study of shared clonotypes between healthy human individuals. Produced via immunoSEQ multiplex PCR; TCRdb's table is partial and in-frame only. The table lists about 2.5 million clones, 92% of them singletons. V gave up 4 bases and J gave up 7 bases, with 14 bases separating them. The germline CDR1 and CDR2 sequences are SNHLY and FYNNEI. The length of the CDR3 is 14 residues. This clonotype was sampled from a man aged 18 to 35 in good health. Some clones in this sample may be carry-over from other donors' samples. Sequenced sample: naive CD4+ T cells from PBMCs. As to subset: CD45RA+ positively selected. The rearrangement joins TRBV2 to TRBJ1-5; a weak D match, TRBD1 (6 bases). The CDR3 DNA sequence: TGTGCCAGCAGTGCCACAGGGTCTAGACAGCCCCAGCATTTT. It is translated as CASSATGSRQPQHF.